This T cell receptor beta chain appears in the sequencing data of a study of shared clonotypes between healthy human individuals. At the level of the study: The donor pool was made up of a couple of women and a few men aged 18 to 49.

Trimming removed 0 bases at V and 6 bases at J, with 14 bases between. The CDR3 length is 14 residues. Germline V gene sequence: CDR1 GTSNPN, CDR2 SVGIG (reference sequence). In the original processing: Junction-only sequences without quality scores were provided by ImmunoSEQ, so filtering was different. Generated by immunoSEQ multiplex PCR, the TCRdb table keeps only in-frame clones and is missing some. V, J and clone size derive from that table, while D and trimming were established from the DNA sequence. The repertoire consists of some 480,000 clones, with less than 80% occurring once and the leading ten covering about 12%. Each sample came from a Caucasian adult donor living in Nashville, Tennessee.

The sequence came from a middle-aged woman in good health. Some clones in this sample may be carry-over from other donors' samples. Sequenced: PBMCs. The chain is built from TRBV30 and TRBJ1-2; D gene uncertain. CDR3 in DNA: TGTGCCTGGAGTGTGCTGCCCACCGGGGATGGCTACACCTTC. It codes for CAWSVLPTGDGYTF.